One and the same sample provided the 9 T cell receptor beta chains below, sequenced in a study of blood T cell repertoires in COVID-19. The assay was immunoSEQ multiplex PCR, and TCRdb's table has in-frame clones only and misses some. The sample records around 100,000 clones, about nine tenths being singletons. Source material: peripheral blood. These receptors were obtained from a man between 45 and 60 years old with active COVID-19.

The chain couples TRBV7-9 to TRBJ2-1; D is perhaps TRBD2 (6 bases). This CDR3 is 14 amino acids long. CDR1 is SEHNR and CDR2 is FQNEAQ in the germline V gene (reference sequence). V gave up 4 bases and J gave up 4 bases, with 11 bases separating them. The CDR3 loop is CASSSNGLYNEQFF. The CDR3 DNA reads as TGTGCCAGCAGCTCGAACGGACTATACAATGAGCAGTTCTTC.

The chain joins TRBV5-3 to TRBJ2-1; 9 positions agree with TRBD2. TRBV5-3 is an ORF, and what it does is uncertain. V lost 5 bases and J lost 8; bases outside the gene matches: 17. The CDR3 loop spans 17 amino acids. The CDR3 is CARRTPLAGGPRDEQFF. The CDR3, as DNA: TGTGCCAGAAGAACGCCTCTGGCGGGAGGGCCTCGCGATGAGCAGTTCTTC.

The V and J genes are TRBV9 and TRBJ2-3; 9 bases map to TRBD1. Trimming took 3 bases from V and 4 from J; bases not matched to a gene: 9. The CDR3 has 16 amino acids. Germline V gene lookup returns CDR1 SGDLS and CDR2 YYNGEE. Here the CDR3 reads CASSERDREKADTQYF. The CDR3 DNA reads TGTGCCAGCAGCGAGAGGGACAGGGAGAAAGCAGATACGCAGTATTTT.

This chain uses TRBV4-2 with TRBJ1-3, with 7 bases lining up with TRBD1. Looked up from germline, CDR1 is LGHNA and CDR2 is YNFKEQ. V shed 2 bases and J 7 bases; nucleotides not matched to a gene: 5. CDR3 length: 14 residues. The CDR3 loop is CASSQYTGQNTIYF. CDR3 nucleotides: TGTGCCAGCAGCCAATACACGGGACAGAACACCATATATTTT.

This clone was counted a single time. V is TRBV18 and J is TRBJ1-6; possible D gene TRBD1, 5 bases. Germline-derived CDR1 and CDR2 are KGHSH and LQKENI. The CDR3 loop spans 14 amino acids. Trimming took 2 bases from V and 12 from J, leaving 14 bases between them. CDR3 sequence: CASSPNRNPEPLHF. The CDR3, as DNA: TGTGCCAGCTCACCAAACAGGAACCCGGAACCCCTCCACTTT. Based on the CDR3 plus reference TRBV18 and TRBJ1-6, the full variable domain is NAGVMQNPRHLVRRRGQEARLRCSPMKGHSHVYWYRQLPEEGLKFMVYLQKENIIDESGMPKERFSAEFPKEGPSILRIQQVVRGDSAAYFCASSPNRNPEPLHFGNGTRLTVT.

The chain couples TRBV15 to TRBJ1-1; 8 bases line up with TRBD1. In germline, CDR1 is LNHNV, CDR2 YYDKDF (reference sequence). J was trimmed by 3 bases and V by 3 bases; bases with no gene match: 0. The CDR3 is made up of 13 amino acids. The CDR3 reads CATSSRGHTEAFF. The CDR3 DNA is TGTGCCACCAGCAGCAGGGGGCACACTGAAGCTTTCTTT.

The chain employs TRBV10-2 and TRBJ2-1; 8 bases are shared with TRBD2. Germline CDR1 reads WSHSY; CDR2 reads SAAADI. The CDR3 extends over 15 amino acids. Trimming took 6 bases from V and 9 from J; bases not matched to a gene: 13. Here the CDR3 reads CASRDTSGPGGEQFF. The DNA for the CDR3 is TGCGCCAGCAGAGATACTAGCGGCCCAGGCGGTGAGCAGTTCTTC.

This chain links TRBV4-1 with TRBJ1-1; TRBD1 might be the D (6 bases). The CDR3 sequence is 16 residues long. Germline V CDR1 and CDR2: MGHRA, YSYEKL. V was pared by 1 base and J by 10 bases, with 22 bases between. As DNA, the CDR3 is TGCGCCAGCAGCCAAGGAGGGAGGGGGGCAAGCTCTGGAGCTTTCTTT. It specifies CASSQGGRGASSGAFF.

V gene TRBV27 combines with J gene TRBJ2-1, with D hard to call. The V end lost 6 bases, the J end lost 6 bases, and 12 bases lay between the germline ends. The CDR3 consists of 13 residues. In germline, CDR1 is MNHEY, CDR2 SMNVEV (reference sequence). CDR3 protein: CASRPSAGNEQFF. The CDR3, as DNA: TGTGCCAGCAGGCCCAGCGCCGGCAATGAGCAGTTCTTC.